Below, 31 T cell receptor beta chains from the same sample are listed, as sequenced in a study of blood T cell repertoires in COVID-19. The method was immunoSEQ multiplex PCR; TCRdb's version includes in-frame clones alone and lacks a portion of them. The data hold about 130,000 clones, with about 89% observed a single time. Specimen: peripheral blood. Receptors were obtained from a man in his fifties or sixties with active or convalescent COVID-19.

The chain is built from TRBV12-5 and TRBJ2-3, with 12 bases identical to TRBD1. This CDR3 has 17 residues. Germline V lookup: CDR1 LGHNT, CDR2 FRNRAP. The V and J ends lost 4 bases and 3 bases, in that order; junction bases with no gene match: 8. CDR3 nucleotides: TGTGCTAGTGGTTCTCCCTCGGGACAGGGGGCGACAGATACGCAGTATTTT. Encoded protein: CASGSPSGQGATDTQYF.

The rearrangement uses TRBV6-5 and TRBJ2-7, with 12 bases that match TRBD2. CDR3 length: 13 amino acids. In germline, CDR1 is MNHEY, CDR2 SVGAGI. Trimming removed 6 bases from V and 4 bases from J; junction bases left unmatched: 1. The CDR3: CASRTSGGYEQYF. In nucleotides, the CDR3 is TGTGCCAGCAGGACTAGCGGGGGTTACGAGCAGTACTTC.

This chain connects TRBV11-2 to TRBJ1-1; maybe TRBD1 (5 bases). Germline assignment: CDR1 SGHAT and CDR2 FQNNGV. Trimming left V 5 bases short and J 1 base short, with 17 bases between. The CDR3 is made up of 16 amino acids. The CDR3: CASSPGVARPNTEAFF. Written as DNA, the CDR3 is TGTGCCAGCAGCCCGGGGGTCGCGCGCCCGAACACTGAAGCTTTCTTT.

This sequence joins TRBV5-1 and TRBJ2-5; TRBD1 is a possible D gene (5 bases). Deletions cut 7 bases from V and 2 bases from J, with 15 bases between. The CDR3 contains 14 residues. Germline CDR1 and CDR2: SGHRS and YFSETQ. This CDR3 is CASPGRGTQETQYF. The CDR3 region has the DNA TGCGCCAGCCCCGGTAGGGGAACGCAAGAGACCCAGTACTTC.

V gene TRBV9 combines with J gene TRBJ1-5; possibly TRBD1 for D (5 bases). Germline V gives CDR1 SGDLS, CDR2 YYNGEE. V was shortened by 3 bases and J by 3 bases, with 13 bases between the two germline ends. CDR3 size: 15 residues. The CDR3 bases are TGTGCCAGCAGCGCCCAAGGGGCGGCCAATCAGCCCCAGCATTTT. Translating it yields CASSAQGAANQPQHF.

The chain has TRBV10-1 and TRBJ1-1; 7 bases line up with TRBD1. With V trimmed by 7 bases and J by 1 base, 12 bases remained unmatched. This CDR3 region has 16 residues. Germline-derived CDR1 and CDR2 are WNHNN and SYGVQD (reference sequence). The CDR3 bases are TGCGCCAGCACATATCTGGACAGGCTCCCGAACACTGAAGCTTTCTTT. Its translation is CASTYLDRLPNTEAFF.

J is TRBJ1-6 and V is TRBV4-1, with D perhaps matching TRBD1 (5 bases). CDR3 length: 16 residues. Germline loops: CDR1 MGHRA, CDR2 YSYEKL. With 0 bases removed from V and 10 bases from J, the gap between germline ends came to 16 bases. CDR3 nucleotide sequence: TGCGCCAGCAGCCAAGATCGCGGCGGGGGAAGATCACCCCTCCACTTT. This sequence encodes CASSQDRGGGRSPLHF.

This clone is a singleton in its sample. The chain couples TRBV6-4 to TRBJ2-7, with no clear D. The CDR3 has 14 amino acids. The germline V gene has CDR1 MRHNA and CDR2 SNTAGT. With 3 bases removed from V and 1 base from J, the gap between germline ends came to 10 bases. Here the CDR3 reads CASSETTRSYEQYF. CDR3 nucleotide sequence: TGTGCCAGCAGTGAAACGACTCGATCCTACGAGCAGTACTTC.

V usage is TRBV5-1 and J usage is TRBJ1-1; D call uncertain. CDR3 length equals 15 residues. V was pared by 8 bases and J by 1 base, with 18 bases between. Germline V gene data show CDR1 as SGHRS and CDR2 as YFSETQ. The CDR3 reads CASTHAGSKNTEAFF. CDR3 nucleotides: TGCGCCAGTACCCATGCCGGGTCCAAGAACACTGAAGCTTTCTTT. Drawing the rest from reference TRBV5-1 and TRBJ1-1, the complete variable domain is KAGVTQTPRYLIKTRGQQVTLSCSPISGHRSVSWYQQTPGQGLQFLFEYFSETQRNKGNFPGRFSGRQFSNSRSEMNVSTLELGDSALYLCASTHAGSKNTEAFFGQGTRLTVV.

The rearrangement uses TRBV6-1 and TRBJ1-5; D remains unclear. V was shortened by 1 base and J by 7 bases, with 14 bases between the two germline ends. The CDR3 runs 15 residues. Germline CDR1 is MNHNS and CDR2 is SASEGT. The CDR3 sequence: CASSEDRELGQPQHF. CDR3 bases: TGTGCCAGCAGTGAAGATCGGGAATTGGGCCAGCCCCAGCATTTT.

V is TRBV28 and J is TRBJ1-5; D is perhaps TRBD1 (6 bases). The V gene's germline CDR1 is MDHEN and CDR2 SYDVKM. Trimming stripped 5 bases from V and 0 bases from J, with 20 bases between. The CDR3 is 18 residues long. CDR3 in amino acids: CASSPQGPGVDSNQPQHF. Written as DNA, the CDR3 is TGTGCCAGCAGTCCCCAGGGGCCAGGGGTCGATAGCAATCAGCCCCAGCATTTT.

The chain links TRBV18 to TRBJ2-7, with D tentatively TRBD1 (6 bases). CDR1 and CDR2 from the germline V gene are KGHSH and LQKENI. V dropped 2 bases and J dropped 3 bases, with 14 bases sitting between them. The CDR3 totals 15 residues. The CDR3 bases are TGTGCCAGCTCACCAGGGGGCCTACCCCGCTACGAGCAGTACTTC. Encoded protein: CASSPGGLPRYEQYF.

The chain carries TRBV5-4 and TRBJ1-1, with 8 nucleotides matching TRBD1. Germline lookup yields CDR1 SGHNT and CDR2 YYREEE (reference sequence). Trimming cost V 6 bases and J 7 bases; bases outside gene matches: 11. The CDR3 is made up of 14 amino acids. CDR3 protein: CASNNRDRTNEAFF. CDR3 bases: TGTGCCAGCAACAACCGGGACAGGACGAATGAAGCTTTCTTT.

The J gene is TRBJ1-6, the V gene TRBV12-3 or TRBV12-4, with 10 nucleotides matching TRBD1. The V gene end was trimmed by 5 bases and the J gene end by 17 bases; junction bases not matched to a gene: 3. The CDR3 is 11 amino acids. The DNA of the CDR3 is TGTGCCAGCAGTACGGGACAGGGGTTCCACTTT. As protein: CASSTGQGFHF.

The V call is TRBV7-2, the J call TRBJ2-7; TRBD2 might be the D (5 bases). CDR3 size: 18 residues. Trimming shortened V by 1 base and J by 0 bases, and 19 bases separated the two germline ends. Looked up from germline, CDR1 is SGHTA and CDR2 is FQGNSA. CDR3 amino acids: CASSLERSGGPGSYEQYF. CDR3 nucleotides: TGTGCCAGCAGCTTAGAAAGGAGCGGCGGACCTGGCTCCTACGAGCAGTACTTC.

This sequence joins TRBV14 and TRBJ1-2; D is undetermined. Looked up from germline, CDR1 is SGHDN and CDR2 is FVKESK. This CDR3 spans 15 amino acids. The V end lost 1 base, the J end lost 4 bases, and 13 bases lay between the germline ends. For the CDR3, the DNA is TGTGCCAGCAGCCAAGGTTTTTGGCCTTCCTATGGCTACACCTTC. Translation: CASSQGFWPSYGYTF.

The chain couples TRBV3-1 (or the pseudogene TRBV3-2) to TRBJ2-3; weak D call: TRBD1 (6 bases). The CDR3 loop spans 15 amino acids. Deletions cut 6 bases from V and 1 base from J, with 14 bases between. CDR1 is LGHDT, CDR2 YNNKEL, per germline (reference sequence). Written as DNA, the CDR3 is TGTGCCAGCAGTAAAAAGGGGGTACGCACAGATACGCAGTATTTT. Translating it yields CASSKKGVRTDTQYF.

The V gene is TRBV7-6, the J gene TRBJ1-2, with D maybe TRBD1 (5 bases). Deletions cut 5 bases from V and 4 bases from J, with 14 bases between. This CDR3 is 14 amino acids long. From germline, CDR1 is SGHVS and CDR2 FNYEAQ. As DNA, the CDR3 is TGTGCCAGCAGCACGGGGGACCGAGGCTATGGCTACACCTTC. The encoded protein is CASSTGDRGYGYTF.

The chain recombines TRBV7-8 with TRBJ2-7; 12 bases are a match to TRBD2. Germline CDR1 SGHVS, CDR2 FQNEAQ. The CDR3 totals 17 residues. With 4 bases clipped from V and 5 bases from J, the junction kept 12 bases outside the gene matches. CDR3 loop: CASSSNPRLAGVHEQYF. The CDR3 DNA sequence: TGTGCCAGCAGCTCGAATCCGCGACTAGCGGGAGTCCACGAGCAGTACTTC.

The CDR3 bases are TGCGCCAGCAGCCAAGATACGATTGGGCAGGGGGCACGGCGGGTAAACATTCAGTACTTC. It codes for CASSQDTIGQGARRVNIQYF. The V call is TRBV4-1, the J call TRBJ2-4; 8 bases align to TRBD1. This CDR3 comprises 20 residues. Germline CDR1 is MGHRA and CDR2 is YSYEKL. The junction had 19 bases not matched to a gene; V was cut back by 0 bases and J by 6 bases.

This sequence joins TRBV19 and TRBJ1-3; 9 positions match TRBD1. The CDR3 length is 17 residues. From germline, CDR1 is LNHDA and CDR2 SQIVND (reference sequence). Trimming took 3 bases from V and 4 from J; bases not matched to a gene: 10. CDR3 sequence: CASSIDPGQGEGNTIYF. The DNA of the CDR3 is TGTGCCAGTAGTATCGATCCGGGACAGGGTGAAGGAAACACCATATATTTT. Together with reference TRBV19 and TRBJ1-3, the CDR3 gives the full variable domain: DGGITQSPKYLFRKEGQNVTLSCEQNLNHDAMYWYRQDPGQGLRLIYYSQIVNDFQKGDIAEGYSVSREKKESFPLTVTSAQKNPTAFYLCASSIDPGQGEGNTIYFGEGSWLTVV.

This chain connects TRBV19 to TRBJ1-1; D is ambiguous. V shed 1 base and J shed 5 bases, with 17 bases lying between them. The CDR3 covers 16 residues. Germline CDR1 is LNHDA and CDR2 is SQIVND (reference sequence). CDR3 nucleotide sequence: TGTGCCAGTAGTATAGGGCCCCGGAGGAGGAGGACTGAAGCTTTCTTT. This translates into CASSIGPRRRRTEAFF.

CDR3 DNA sequence: TGCGCCAGCAGCTGGACCGGGACAGGGGATAATTCACCCCTCCACTTT. As protein: CASSWTGTGDNSPLHF. The chain employs TRBV5-1 and TRBJ1-6, with TRBD1 matching over 10 bases. The CDR3 is 16 amino acids. CDR1 and CDR2 from the germline V gene are SGHRS and YFSETQ. V lost 3 bases and J lost 5; bases outside the gene matches: 5.

In its sample, this clone was seen a few times. The chain recombines TRBV5-4 with TRBJ2-7, with a possible D match to TRBD1 (7 bases). Trimming cost V 5 bases and J 2 bases, with 23 bases left between them. This CDR3 spans 17 amino acids. Germline V gene sequence: CDR1 SGHNT, CDR2 YYREEE (reference sequence). The CDR3, as DNA: TGTGCCAGCAGTGGAGGGTTGCGTGGGACAGCGACCTACGAGCAGTACTTC. Translation: CASSGGLRGTATYEQYF.

This clone was seen a handful of times. This chain connects TRBV5-1 to TRBJ2-2; 9 positions match TRBD2. Germline lookup yields CDR1 SGHRS and CDR2 YFSETQ. J gave up 4 bases and V 0 bases, and 7 bases lay outside the gene matches. The CDR3 has 17 amino acids. CDR3 sequence reads: CASSLGLAEPGTGELFF. DNA of the CDR3: TGCGCCAGCAGCTTGGGACTAGCGGAGCCGGGCACCGGGGAGCTGTTTTTT.

This chain joins TRBV7-2 and TRBJ1-6; the match to TRBD1 covers 8 bases. After removal of 5 bases from V and 6 bases from J, the junction contained 12 bases not matched to a gene. Germline CDR1 is SGHTA and CDR2 is FQGNSA. The CDR3 spans 17 residues. CDR3: CASSPGQGLNTNSPLHF. As DNA, the CDR3 is TGTGCCAGCAGCCCAGGACAGGGCCTTAACACTAATTCACCCCTCCACTTT.

V and J are TRBV30 and TRBJ2-3; D gene ambiguous. Trimming stripped 1 base from V and 2 bases from J, with 13 bases between. From germline, CDR1 is GTSNPN and CDR2 SVGIG (reference sequence). The CDR3 is 15 residues long. The CDR3 coding sequence is TGTGCCTGGAGTGGCGCCGCACCCTTCACAGATACGCAGTATTTT. Translated: CAWSGAAPFTDTQYF. Filled out from reference TRBV30 and TRBJ2-3, the complete variable domain reads SQTIHQWPATLVQPVGSPLSLECTVEGTSNPNLYWYRQAAGRGLQLLFYSVGIGQISSEVPQNLSASRPQDRQFILSSKKLLLSDSGFYLCAWSGAAPFTDTQYFGPGTRLTVL.

The chain employs TRBV12-5 and TRBJ2-3; unclear D gene. V was clipped by 8 bases and J by 4 bases, with 10 bases between them. The germline CDR1 and CDR2 sequences are LGHNT and FRNRAP. The CDR3 runs to 12 residues. The CDR3 DNA reads TGTGCTAGTATCCGGGTTCCAGATACGCAGTATTTT. Protein sequence: CASIRVPDTQYF.

The rearrangement links TRBV19 to TRBJ2-5, with D uncertain. The V gene lost 5 bases and the J gene lost 1 base, with 8 bases spanning the gap. Germline lookup yields CDR1 LNHDA and CDR2 SQIVND (reference sequence). This CDR3 contains 13 residues. Written as DNA, the CDR3 is TGTGCCAGTAGTGCACAGTTCCAAGAGACCCAGTACTTC. Translated, it gives CASSAQFQETQYF.

This chain joins TRBV7-9 and TRBJ1-5, with TRBD1 matching 7 bases. V shed 5 bases, J shed 6 bases, and the junction held 7 bases outside the gene matches. The V gene's germline CDR1 is SEHNR and CDR2 FQNEAQ (reference sequence). This CDR3 has 14 amino acids. CDR3 DNA: TGTGCCAGCAGCGTTACAGGGGTCGGTCAGCCCCAGCATTTT. Translated: CASSVTGVGQPQHF. Based on the CDR3 plus reference TRBV7-9 and TRBJ1-5, the full variable domain is DTGVSQNPRHKITKRGQNVTFRCDPISEHNRLYWYRQTLGQGPEFLTYFQNEAQLEKSRLLSDRFSAERPKGSFSTLEIQRTEQGDSAMYLCASSVTGVGQPQHFGDGTRLSIL.

The V call is TRBV6-5, the J call TRBJ2-3; 7 bases are shared with TRBD1. The ends lost 4 bases at V and 3 bases at J; junction bases unmatched: 7. This CDR3 is 15 amino acids long. Looked up from germline, CDR1 is MNHEY and CDR2 is SVGAGI. CDR3 residues: CASSLTGDRTDTQYF. CDR3 nucleotide sequence: TGTGCCAGCAGTTTAACAGGGGATCGGACAGATACGCAGTATTTT.